These 11 T cell receptor beta chains originate from one sample sequenced in a study of blood T cell repertoires in COVID-19. Profiling relied on immunoSEQ multiplex PCR, and the TCRdb table lists in-frame clones only, not all of them. The repertoire holds 150,000 to 250,000 clones, with roughly four fifths as singletons. The sequenced material came from peripheral blood. The source of these receptors is a human donor with acute or convalescent COVID-19. The donor label of this sample is uncertain.

This clone was seen a handful of times. The CDR3 here is CASRPTSGSTDTQYF. CDR3 nucleotides: TGTGCCAGCAGACCTACTAGCGGGAGTACAGATACGCAGTATTTT. The genes are TRBV9 and TRBJ2-3; TRBD2 matches 11 bases. The CDR3 loop spans 15 amino acids. V was pared by 5 bases and J by 3 bases, with 5 bases of the junction left unmatched. CDR1 is SGDLS, CDR2 YYNGEE, per germline.

The chain couples TRBV28 to TRBJ1-5; 8 nucleotides align to TRBD1. Germline values: CDR1 MDHEN, CDR2 SYDVKM. The CDR3 loop spans 15 amino acids. Trimming cost V 5 bases and J 6 bases; bases outside gene matches: 9. CDR3 in DNA: TGTGCCAGCAGTGAAGACAGGGGAAGAGGTCAGCCCCAGCATTTT. This gives the protein CASSEDRGRGQPQHF.

The V gene is TRBV29-1, the J gene TRBJ1-1; the match to TRBD1 covers 8 bases. CDR1 is SQVTM, CDR2 ANQGSEA, per germline. This CDR3 region has 11 residues. The V gene end was trimmed by 7 bases and the J gene end by 9 bases; junction bases not matched to a gene: 7. CDR3: CSADRGSKAFF. CDR3 bases: TGCAGCGCAGACAGGGGTAGTAAAGCTTTCTTT. Based on the CDR3 plus reference TRBV29-1 and TRBJ1-1, the full variable domain is SAVISQKPSRDICQRGTSLTIQCQVDSQVTMMFWYRQQPGQSLTLIATANQGSEATYESGFVIDKFPISRPNLTFSTLTVSNMSPEDSSIYLCSADRGSKAFFGQGTRLTVV.

The chain links TRBV19 to TRBJ2-7; no firm D call. The CDR3 is made up of 13 amino acids. V shed 6 bases and J shed 3 bases, with 12 bases lying between them. CDR1 and CDR2 (germline): LNHDA, SQIVND (reference sequence). The CDR3 spells CASSANYRYEQYF. DNA of the CDR3: TGTGCCAGTAGCGCTAACTACCGCTACGAGCAGTACTTC.

The CDR3 loop reads CASTGTGSIQYF. CDR3 in DNA: TGTGCCAGCACTGGGACAGGGAGCATTCAGTACTTC. The chain joins TRBV28 to TRBJ2-4; the match to TRBD1 covers 9 bases. CDR3 length: 12 amino acids. The ends lost 7 bases at V and 9 bases at J; junction bases unmatched: 4. Germline CDR1 reads MDHEN; CDR2 reads SYDVKM.

The V gene is TRBV19, the J gene TRBJ2-2; 10 bases fit TRBD1. Trimming cost V 11 bases and J 4 bases; bases outside gene matches: 7. Germline V lookup: CDR1 LNHDA, CDR2 SQIVND (reference sequence). The CDR3 runs to 14 residues. The CDR3 nucleotides are TGTGCCGGGGGGACAGGGGAGGGCACCGGGGAGCTGTTTTTT. This sequence encodes CAGGTGEGTGELFF.

The chain carries TRBV15 and TRBJ2-3; D might be TRBD1 (5 bases). CDR1 and CDR2 from the germline V gene are LNHNV and YYDKDF (reference sequence). This CDR3 spans 14 amino acids. V gave up 1 base and J gave up 5 bases, with 10 bases separating them. The CDR3 loop reads CATSRGGAIDTQYF. The CDR3 nucleotides read TGTGCCACCAGCAGAGGGGGCGCGATAGATACGCAGTATTTT.

A word on this clone: Within the sample, other DNA sequences also encode this same CDR3. The chain carries TRBV5-1 and TRBJ2-7; TRBD2 might be the D (6 bases). The CDR3 covers 14 residues. Germline values: CDR1 SGHRS, CDR2 YFSETQ. The V and J ends lost 1 base and 2 bases respectively, with 10 bases between them. Here the CDR3 DNA reads TGCGCCAGCAGCTTGAGTGGCGGGACCTACGAGCAGTACTTC. This sequence encodes CASSLSGGTYEQYF.

A few counts support this clone. The rearrangement links TRBV6-5 to TRBJ2-7; TRBD2 aligns across 12 bases. The CDR3 loop spans 15 amino acids. Looked up from germline, CDR1 is MNHEY and CDR2 is SVGAGI. V trimming: 7 bases; J trimming: 2 bases; junction bases outside the gene matches: 6. CDR3 coding DNA: TGTGCCAGCACCACAGGACTAGCGGGACCCTACGAGCAGTACTTC. Its protein is CASTTGLAGPYEQYF.

The CDR3 DNA is TGTGCCTGGAGTGCGACAGGGGCTAAATCAAGCACTGAAGCTTTCTTT. Translated: CAWSATGAKSSTEAFF. The V gene is TRBV30, the J gene TRBJ1-1, with 8 bases identical to TRBD1. This CDR3 contains 16 residues. V was clipped by 1 base and J by 4 bases; unmatched bases: 11. Germline CDR1 and CDR2: GTSNPN and SVGIG (reference sequence). Filled out from reference TRBV30 and TRBJ1-1, the complete variable domain reads SQTIHQWPATLVQPVGSPLSLECTVEGTSNPNLYWYRQAAGRGLQLLFYSVGIGQISSEVPQNLSASRPQDRQFILSSKKLLLSDSGFYLCAWSATGAKSSTEAFFGQGTRLTVV.

This clone was counted between two and nine times. The gene calls are TRBV7-9 and TRBJ1-2, with D tentatively TRBD1 (5 bases). Germline V gene sequence: CDR1 SEHNR, CDR2 FQNEAQ (reference sequence). CDR3 length equals 14 residues. Trimming cost V 5 bases and J 5 bases, with 15 bases left between them. In DNA form, the CDR3 reads TGTGCCAGCAGCCCAGGAGGGACGGGTTATGGCTACACCTTC. Translated, it gives CASSPGGTGYGYTF.